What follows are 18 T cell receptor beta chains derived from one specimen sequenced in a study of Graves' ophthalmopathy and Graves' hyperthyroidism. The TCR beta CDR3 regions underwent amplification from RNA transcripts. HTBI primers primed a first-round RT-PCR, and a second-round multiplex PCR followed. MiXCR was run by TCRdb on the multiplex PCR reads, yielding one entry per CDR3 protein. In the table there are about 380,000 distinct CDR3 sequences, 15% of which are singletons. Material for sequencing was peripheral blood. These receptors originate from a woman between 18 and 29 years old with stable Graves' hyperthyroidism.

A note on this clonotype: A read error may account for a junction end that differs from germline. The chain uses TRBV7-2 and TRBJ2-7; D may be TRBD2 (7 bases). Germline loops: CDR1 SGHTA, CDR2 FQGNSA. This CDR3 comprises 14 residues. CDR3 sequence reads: CASSLDAGAYDQYF. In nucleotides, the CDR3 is TGTGCCAGCAGCTTAGACGCGGGGGCCTACGATCAGTACTTC.

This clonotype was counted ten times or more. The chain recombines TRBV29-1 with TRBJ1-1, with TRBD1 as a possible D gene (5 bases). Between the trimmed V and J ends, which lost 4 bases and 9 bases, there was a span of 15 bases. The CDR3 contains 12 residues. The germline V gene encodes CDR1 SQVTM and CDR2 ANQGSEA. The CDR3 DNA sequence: TGCAGCGTTGTGGGGGAGGAGGGACAAGCTTTCTTT. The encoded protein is CSVVGEEGQAFF.

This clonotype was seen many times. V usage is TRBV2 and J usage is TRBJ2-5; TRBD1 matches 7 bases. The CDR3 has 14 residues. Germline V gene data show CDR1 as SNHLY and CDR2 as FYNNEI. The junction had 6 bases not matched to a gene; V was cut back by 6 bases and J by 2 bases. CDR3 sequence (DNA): TGTGCCAGCAGGAACGGACAGGATCAAGAGACCCAGTACTTC. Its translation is CASRNGQDQETQYF.

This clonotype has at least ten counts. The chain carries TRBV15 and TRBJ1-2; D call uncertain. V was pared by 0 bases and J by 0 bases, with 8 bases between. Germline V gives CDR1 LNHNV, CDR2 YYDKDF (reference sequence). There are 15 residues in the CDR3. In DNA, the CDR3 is TGTGCCACCAGCAGAGAAGAGGGAGCTAACTATGGCTACACCTTC. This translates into CATSREEGANYGYTF.

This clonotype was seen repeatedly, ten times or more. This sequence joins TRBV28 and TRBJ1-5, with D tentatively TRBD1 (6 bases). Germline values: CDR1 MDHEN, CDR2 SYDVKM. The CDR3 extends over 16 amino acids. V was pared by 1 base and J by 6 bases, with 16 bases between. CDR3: CASSLFGGLGGQPQHF. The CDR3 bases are TGTGCCAGCAGTTTATTTGGGGGGCTCGGGGGTCAGCCCCAGCATTTT.

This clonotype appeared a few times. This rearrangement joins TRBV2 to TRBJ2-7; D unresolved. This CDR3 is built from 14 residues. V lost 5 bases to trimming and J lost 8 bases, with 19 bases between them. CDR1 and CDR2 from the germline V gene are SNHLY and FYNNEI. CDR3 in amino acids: CASSPQMGLRKQYF. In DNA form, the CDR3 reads TGTGCCAGCAGTCCTCAGATGGGTCTACGGAAGCAGTACTTC.

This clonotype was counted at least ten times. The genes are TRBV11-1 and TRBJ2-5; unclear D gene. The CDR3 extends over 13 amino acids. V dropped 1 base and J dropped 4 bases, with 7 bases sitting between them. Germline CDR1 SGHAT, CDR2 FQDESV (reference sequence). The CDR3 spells CASSLDILETQYF. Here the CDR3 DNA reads TGTGCCAGCAGCTTAGACATACTAGAGACCCAGTACTTC.

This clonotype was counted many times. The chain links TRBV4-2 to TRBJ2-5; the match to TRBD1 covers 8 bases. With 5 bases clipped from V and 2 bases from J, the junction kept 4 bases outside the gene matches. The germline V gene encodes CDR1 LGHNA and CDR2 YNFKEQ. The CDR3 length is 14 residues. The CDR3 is CASSGQGAQETQYF. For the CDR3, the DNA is TGTGCCAGCAGCGGACAGGGAGCACAAGAGACCCAGTACTTC.

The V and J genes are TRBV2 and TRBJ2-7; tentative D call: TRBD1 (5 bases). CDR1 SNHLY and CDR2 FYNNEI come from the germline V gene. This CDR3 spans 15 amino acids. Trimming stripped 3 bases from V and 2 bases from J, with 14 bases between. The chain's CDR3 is CASSETEQFTYEQYF. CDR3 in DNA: TGTGCCAGCAGTGAGACAGAGCAATTCACCTACGAGCAGTACTTC.

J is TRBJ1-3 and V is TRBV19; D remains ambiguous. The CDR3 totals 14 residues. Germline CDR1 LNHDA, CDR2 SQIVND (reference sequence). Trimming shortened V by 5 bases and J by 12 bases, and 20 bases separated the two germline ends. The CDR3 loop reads CASSLRNNRLSIYF. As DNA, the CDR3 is TGTGCCAGTAGTTTACGAAATAATCGACTGAGCATATATTTT. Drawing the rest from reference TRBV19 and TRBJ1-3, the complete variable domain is DGGITQSPKYLFRKEGQNVTLSCEQNLNHDAMYWYRQDPGQGLRLIYYSQIVNDFQKGDIAEGYSVSREKKESFPLTVTSAQKNPTAFYLCASSLRNNRLSIYFGEGSWLTVV.

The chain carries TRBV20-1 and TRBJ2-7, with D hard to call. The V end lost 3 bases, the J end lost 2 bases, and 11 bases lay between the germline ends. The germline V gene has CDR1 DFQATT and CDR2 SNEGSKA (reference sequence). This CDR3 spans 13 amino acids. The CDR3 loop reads CSASSLTTYEQYF. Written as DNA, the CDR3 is TGCAGTGCTAGTTCTCTTACAACCTACGAGCAGTACTTC.

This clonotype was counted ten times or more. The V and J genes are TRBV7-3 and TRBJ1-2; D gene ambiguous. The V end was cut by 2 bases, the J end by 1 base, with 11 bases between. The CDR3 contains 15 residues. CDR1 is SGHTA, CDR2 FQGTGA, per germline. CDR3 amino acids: CASSLRPDLNYGYTF. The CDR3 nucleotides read TGTGCCAGCAGCTTACGTCCGGACCTTAACTATGGCTACACCTTC.

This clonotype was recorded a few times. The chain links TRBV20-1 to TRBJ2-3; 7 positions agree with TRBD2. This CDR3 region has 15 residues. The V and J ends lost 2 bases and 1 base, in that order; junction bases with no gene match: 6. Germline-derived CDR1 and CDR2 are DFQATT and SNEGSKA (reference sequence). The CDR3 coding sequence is TGCAGTGCTAGATCTGCGGGGGTCGGCACAGATACGCAGTATTTT. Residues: CSARSAGVGTDTQYF.

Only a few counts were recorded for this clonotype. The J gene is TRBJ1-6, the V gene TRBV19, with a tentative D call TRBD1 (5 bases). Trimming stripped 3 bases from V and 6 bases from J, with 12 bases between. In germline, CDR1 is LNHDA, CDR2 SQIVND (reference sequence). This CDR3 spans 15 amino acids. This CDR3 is CASSITLGGNSPLHF. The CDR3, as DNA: TGTGCCAGTAGTATCACGTTGGGGGGTAATTCACCCCTCCACTTT.

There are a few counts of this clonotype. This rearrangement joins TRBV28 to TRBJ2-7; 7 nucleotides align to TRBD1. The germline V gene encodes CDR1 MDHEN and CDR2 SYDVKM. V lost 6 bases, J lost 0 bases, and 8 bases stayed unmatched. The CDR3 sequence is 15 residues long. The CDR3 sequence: CASSIDRARSYEQYF. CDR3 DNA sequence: TGTGCCAGCAGCATCGACAGGGCACGCTCCTACGAGCAGTACTTC.

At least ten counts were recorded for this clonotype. CDR3 in amino acids: CASIVRGNYAGELFF. The DNA of the CDR3 is TGTGCCAGCATCGTGAGGGGGAACTACGCCGGGGAGCTGTTTTTT. This chain joins TRBV12-3 or TRBV12-4 and TRBJ2-2, with a weak D call TRBD1 (6 bases). This CDR3 contains 15 residues. The V gene lost 7 bases and the J gene lost 6 bases, with 18 bases spanning the gap.

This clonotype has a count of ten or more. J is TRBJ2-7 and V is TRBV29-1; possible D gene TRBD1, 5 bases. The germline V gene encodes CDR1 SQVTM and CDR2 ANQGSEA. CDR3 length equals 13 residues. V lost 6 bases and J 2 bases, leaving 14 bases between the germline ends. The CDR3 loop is CSVATWGPYEQYF. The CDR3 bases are TGCAGCGTCGCCACATGGGGCCCCTACGAGCAGTACTTC.

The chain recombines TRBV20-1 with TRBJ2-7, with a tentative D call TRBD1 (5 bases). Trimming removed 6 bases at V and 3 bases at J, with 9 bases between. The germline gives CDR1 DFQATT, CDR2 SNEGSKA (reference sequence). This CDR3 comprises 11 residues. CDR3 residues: CSALDNYEQYF. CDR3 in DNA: TGCAGTGCCCTGGACAACTACGAGCAGTACTTC.